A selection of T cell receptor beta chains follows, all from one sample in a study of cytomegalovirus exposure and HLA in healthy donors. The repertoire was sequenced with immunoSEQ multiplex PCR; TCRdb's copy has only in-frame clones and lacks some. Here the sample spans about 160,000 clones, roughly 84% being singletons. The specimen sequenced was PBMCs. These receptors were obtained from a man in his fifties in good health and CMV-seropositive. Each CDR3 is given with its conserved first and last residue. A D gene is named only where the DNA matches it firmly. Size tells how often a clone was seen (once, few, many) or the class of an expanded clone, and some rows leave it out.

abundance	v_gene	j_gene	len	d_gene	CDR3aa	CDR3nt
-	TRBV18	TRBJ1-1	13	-	CASSRVANTEAFF	TGTGCCAGCTCACGGGTAGCGAACACTGAAGCTTTCTTT
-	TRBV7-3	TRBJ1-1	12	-	CASSPGVGEAFF	TGTGCCAGCAGCCCAGGGGTTGGTGAAGCTTTCTTT
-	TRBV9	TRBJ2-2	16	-	CASSFDPGRNTGELFF	TGTGCCAGCAGCTTTGATCCGGGTCGAAACACCGGGGAGCTGTTTTTT
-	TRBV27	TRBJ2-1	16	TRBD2	CASSLSGGGVANEQFF	TGTGCCAGCAGCCTATCCGGGGGAGGGGTGGCCAATGAGCAGTTCTTC
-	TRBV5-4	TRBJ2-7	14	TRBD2	CASSSLAGNYEQYF	TGTGCCAGCAGCTCTCTAGCGGGGAACTACGAGCAGTACTTC
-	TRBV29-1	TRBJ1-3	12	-	CSARLSGNTIYF	TGCAGCGCGAGGTTATCTGGAAACACCATATATTTT
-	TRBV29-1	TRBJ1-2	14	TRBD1	CSVLLIDRVYGYTF	TGCAGCGTCTTGCTTATCGACAGGGTCTATGGCTACACCTTC
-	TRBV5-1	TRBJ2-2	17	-	CASSSLAGTVNTGELFF	TGCGCCAGCAGCTCCCTCGCGGGGACAGTTAACACCGGGGAGCTGTTTTTT
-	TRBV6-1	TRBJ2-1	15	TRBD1	CATRQGSSSYNEQFF	TGTGCCACCCGACAGGGCTCGAGCTCCTACAATGAGCAGTTCTTC
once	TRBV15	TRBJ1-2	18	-	CATSREREAGVRGYGYTF	TGTGCCACCAGCAGGGAGCGCGAGGCAGGGGTCCGGGGCTATGGCTACACCTTC
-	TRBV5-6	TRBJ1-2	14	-	CASSSSQGNYGYTF	TGTGCCAGCAGCTCCTCACAGGGAAACTATGGCTACACCTTC
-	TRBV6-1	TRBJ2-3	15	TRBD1	CASGLDRASTDTQYF	TGTGCCAGCGGGTTGGACAGGGCAAGCACAGATACGCAGTATTTT
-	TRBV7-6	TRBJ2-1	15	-	CASSLDAGPYNEQFF	TGTGCCAGCAGCTTAGACGCGGGGCCCTACAATGAGCAGTTCTTC
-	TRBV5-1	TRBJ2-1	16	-	CASSLVGGSSYNEQFF	TGCGCCAGCAGCTTGGTCGGCGGTAGCTCCTACAATGAGCAGTTCTTC
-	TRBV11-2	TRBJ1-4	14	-	CASSPLVQGEKLFF	TGTGCCAGCAGCCCTTTGGTGCAGGGTGAAAAACTGTTTTTT
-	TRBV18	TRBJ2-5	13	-	CASSPLGRETQYF	TGTGCCAGCTCACCACTCGGTCGGGAGACCCAGTACTTC
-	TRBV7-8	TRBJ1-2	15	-	CASSPPGQYLGGYTF	TGTGCCAGCAGCCCCCCGGGACAATACTTGGGTGGCTACACCTTC
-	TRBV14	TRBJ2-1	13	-	CASSTQGYNEQFF	TGTGCCAGCAGCACACAGGGCTACAATGAGCAGTTCTTC
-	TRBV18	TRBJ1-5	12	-	CASSPVGGAQHF	TGTGCCAGCTCACCGGTCGGGGGGGCCCAGCATTTT
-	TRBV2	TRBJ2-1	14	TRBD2	CASSLAGGLDEQFF	TGTGCCAGCAGTTTAGCGGGGGGGCTGGATGAGCAGTTCTTC
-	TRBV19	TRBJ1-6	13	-	CASSQGTNSPLHF	TGTGCCAGTTCCCAGGGAACCAATTCACCCCTCCACTTT
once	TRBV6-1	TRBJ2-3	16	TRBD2	CASSAASGPATDTQYF	TGTGCCAGCAGTGCAGCTAGCGGGCCCGCCACAGATACGCAGTATTTT
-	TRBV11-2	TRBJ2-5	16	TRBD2	CASSRWTSGIRETQYF	TGTGCCAGCAGCAGGTGGACTAGCGGGATTCGGGAGACCCAGTACTTC
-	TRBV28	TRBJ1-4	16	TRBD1	CASSLPGQGLGEKLFF	TGTGCCAGCAGTTTACCGGGACAGGGGTTAGGGGAAAAACTGTTTTTT
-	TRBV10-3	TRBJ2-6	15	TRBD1	CASQGVISGANVLTF	TGTGCCAGCCAGGGGGTTATCTCTGGGGCCAACGTCCTGACTTTC
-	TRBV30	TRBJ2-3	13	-	CAWSGEGEDTQYF	TGTGCCTGGAGTGGGGAGGGGGAGGATACGCAGTATTTT
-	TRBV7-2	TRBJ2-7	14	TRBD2	CASSSSGDYYEQYF	TGTGCCAGCAGCTCTAGCGGGGACTACTACGAGCAGTACTTC
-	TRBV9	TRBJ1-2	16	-	CASSLRAGGPDYGYTF	TGTGCCAGCAGCCTCCGAGCGGGGGGGCCAGACTATGGCTACACCTTC
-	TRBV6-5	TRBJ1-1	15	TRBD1	CASSYGAGGLAEAFF	TGTGCCAGCAGTTACGGGGCAGGGGGCCTTGCTGAAGCTTTCTTT
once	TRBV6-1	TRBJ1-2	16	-	CASSDGGQSENYGYTF	TGTGCCAGCAGTGACGGCGGTCAAAGTGAGAACTATGGCTACACCTTC
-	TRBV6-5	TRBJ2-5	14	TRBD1	CASSYQGGRETQYF	TGTGCCAGCAGTTACCAAGGGGGCCGGGAGACCCAGTACTTC
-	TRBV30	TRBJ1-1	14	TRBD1	CAWSIGTGNTEAFF	TGTGCCTGGAGTATCGGGACAGGGAACACTGAAGCTTTCTTT
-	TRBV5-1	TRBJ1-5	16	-	CASSSGLVGSNQPQHF	TGCGCCAGCAGCTCTGGGCTGGTTGGAAGCAATCAGCCCCAGCATTTT
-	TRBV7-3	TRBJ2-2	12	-	CASSSYTGELFF	TGTGCCAGCAGTAGTTACACCGGGGAGCTGTTTTTT
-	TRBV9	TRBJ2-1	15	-	CASSVGGGSYNEQFF	TGTGCCAGCAGCGTAGGAGGGGGCTCCTACAATGAGCAGTTCTTC
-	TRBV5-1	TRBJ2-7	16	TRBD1	CASSIQTGLLTYEQYF	TGCGCCAGCAGCATCCAGACAGGGTTACTTACCTACGAGCAGTACTTC
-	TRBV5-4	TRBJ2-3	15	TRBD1	CASSSGQGGRDTQYF	TGTGCCAGCAGCTCGGGACAGGGAGGCCGGGATACGCAGTATTTT
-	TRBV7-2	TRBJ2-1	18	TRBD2	CASSHFSLAGSSYNEQFF	TGTGCCAGCAGCCATTTTTCATTAGCGGGGAGCTCCTACAATGAGCAGTTCTTC
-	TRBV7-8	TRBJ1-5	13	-	CASSFAGNQPQHF	TGTGCCAGCAGCTTCGCAGGGAATCAGCCCCAGCATTTT
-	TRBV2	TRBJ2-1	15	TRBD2	CATQIGGERGNEQFF	TGTGCCACACAGATCGGGGGGGAGAGGGGCAATGAGCAGTTCTTC
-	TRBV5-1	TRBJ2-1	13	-	CASSLDRANEQFF	TGCGCCAGCAGCTTGGACAGAGCTAATGAGCAGTTCTTC
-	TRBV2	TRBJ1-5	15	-	CASSDFGRGNQPQHF	TGTGCCAGCAGTGATTTCGGCAGGGGAAATCAGCCCCAGCATTTT